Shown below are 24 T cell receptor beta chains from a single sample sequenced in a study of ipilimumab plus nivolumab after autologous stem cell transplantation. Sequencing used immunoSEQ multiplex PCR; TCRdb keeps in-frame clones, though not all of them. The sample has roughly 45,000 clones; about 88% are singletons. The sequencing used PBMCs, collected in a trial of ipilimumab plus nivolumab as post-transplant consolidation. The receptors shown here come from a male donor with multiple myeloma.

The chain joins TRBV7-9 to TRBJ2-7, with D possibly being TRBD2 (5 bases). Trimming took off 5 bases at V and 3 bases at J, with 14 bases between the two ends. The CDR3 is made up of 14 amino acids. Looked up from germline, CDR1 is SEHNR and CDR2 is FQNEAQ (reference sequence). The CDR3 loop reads CASSGLGERYEQYF. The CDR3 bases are TGTGCCAGCAGCGGACTCGGGGAGCGCTACGAGCAGTACTTC.

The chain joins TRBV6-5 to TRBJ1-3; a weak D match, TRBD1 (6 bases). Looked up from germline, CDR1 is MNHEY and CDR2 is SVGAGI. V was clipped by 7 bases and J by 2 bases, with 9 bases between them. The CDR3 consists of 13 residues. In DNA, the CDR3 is TGTGCCAGCAAGCAGGGGCCTGGAAACACCATATATTTT. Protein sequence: CASKQGPGNTIYF.

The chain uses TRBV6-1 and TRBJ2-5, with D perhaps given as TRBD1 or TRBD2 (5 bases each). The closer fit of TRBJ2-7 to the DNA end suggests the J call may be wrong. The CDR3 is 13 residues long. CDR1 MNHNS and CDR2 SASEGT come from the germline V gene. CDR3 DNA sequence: TGTGCCAGCAGTGAAACGGGACCGGTCGAGCAGTACTTC. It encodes CASSETGPVEQYF.

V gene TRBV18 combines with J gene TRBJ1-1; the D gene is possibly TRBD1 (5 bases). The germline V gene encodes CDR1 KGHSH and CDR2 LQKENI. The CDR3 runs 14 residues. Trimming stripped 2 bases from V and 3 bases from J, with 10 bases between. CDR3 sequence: CASSPSLGDTEAFF. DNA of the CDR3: TGTGCCAGCTCACCATCCCTAGGGGACACTGAAGCTTTCTTT. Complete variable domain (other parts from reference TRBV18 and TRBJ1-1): NAGVMQNPRHLVRRRGQEARLRCSPMKGHSHVYWYRQLPEEGLKFMVYLQKENIIDESGMPKERFSAEFPKEGPSILRIQQVVRGDSAAYFCASSPSLGDTEAFFGQGTRLTVV.

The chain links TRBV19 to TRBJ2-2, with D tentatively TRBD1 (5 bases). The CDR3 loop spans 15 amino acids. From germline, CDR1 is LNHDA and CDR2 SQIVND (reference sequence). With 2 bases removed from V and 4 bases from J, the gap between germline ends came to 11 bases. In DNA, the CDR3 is TGTGCCAGTAGTATAAGGCAGGGTGGCACCGGGGAGCTGTTTTTT. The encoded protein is CASSIRQGGTGELFF.

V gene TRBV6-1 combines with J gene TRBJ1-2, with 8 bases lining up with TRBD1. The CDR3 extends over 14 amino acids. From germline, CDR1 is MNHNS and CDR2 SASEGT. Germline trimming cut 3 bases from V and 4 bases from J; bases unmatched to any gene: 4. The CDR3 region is CASSDRGRVYGYTF. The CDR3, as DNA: TGTGCCAGCAGTGACAGGGGGCGCGTCTATGGCTACACCTTC.

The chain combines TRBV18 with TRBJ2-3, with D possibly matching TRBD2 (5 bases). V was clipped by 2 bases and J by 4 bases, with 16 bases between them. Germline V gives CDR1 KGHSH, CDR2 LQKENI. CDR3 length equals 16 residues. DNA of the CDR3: TGTGCCAGCTCACCATTTCGTCTAAGCGGCGCAGATACGCAGTATTTT. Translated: CASSPFRLSGADTQYF.

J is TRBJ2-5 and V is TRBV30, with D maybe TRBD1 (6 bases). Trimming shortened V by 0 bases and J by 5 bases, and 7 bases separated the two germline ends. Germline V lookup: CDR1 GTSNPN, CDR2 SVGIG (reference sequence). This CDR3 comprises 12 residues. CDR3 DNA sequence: TGTGCCTGGAGTGTACAGGGCGAGACCCAGTACTTC. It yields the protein CAWSVQGETQYF.

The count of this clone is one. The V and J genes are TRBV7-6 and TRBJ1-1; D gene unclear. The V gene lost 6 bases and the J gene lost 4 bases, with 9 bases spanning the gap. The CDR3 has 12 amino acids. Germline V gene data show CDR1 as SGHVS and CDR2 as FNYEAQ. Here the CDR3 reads CASRPPGTEAFF. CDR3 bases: TGTGCCAGCAGGCCCCCGGGCACTGAAGCTTTCTTT.

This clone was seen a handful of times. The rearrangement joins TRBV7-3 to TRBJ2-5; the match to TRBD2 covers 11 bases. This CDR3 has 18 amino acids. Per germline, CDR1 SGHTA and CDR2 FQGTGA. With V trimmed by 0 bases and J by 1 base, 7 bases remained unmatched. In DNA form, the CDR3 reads TGTGCCAGCAGCTTAACAGGGCTAGCGGGGGGTTCCCAAGAGACCCAGTACTTC. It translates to CASSLTGLAGGSQETQYF. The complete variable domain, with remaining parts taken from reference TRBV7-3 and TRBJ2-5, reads GAGVSQTPSNKVTEKGKYVELRCDPISGHTALYWYRQSLGQGPEFLIYFQGTGAADDSGLPNDRFFAVRPEGSVSTLKIQRTERGDSAVYLCASSLTGLAGGSQETQYFGPGTRLLVL.

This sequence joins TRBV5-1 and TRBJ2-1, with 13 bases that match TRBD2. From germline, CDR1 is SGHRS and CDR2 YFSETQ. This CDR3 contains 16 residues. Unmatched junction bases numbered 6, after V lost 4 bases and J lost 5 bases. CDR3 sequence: CASSPDGLAGDNEQFF. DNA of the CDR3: TGCGCCAGCAGCCCGGACGGACTAGCGGGGGACAATGAGCAGTTCTTC.

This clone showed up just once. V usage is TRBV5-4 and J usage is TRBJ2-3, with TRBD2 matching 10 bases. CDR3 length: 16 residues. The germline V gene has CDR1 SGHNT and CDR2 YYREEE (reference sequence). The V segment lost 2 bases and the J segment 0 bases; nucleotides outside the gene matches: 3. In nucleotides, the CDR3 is TGTGCCAGCAGCTTAGGGACTAGCGCAAGCACAGATACGCAGTATTTT. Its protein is CASSLGTSASTDTQYF.

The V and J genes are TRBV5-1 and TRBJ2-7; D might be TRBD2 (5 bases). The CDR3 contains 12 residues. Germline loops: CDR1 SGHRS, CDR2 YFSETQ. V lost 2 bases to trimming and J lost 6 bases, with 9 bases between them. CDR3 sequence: CASSFEGSEQYF. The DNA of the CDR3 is TGCGCCAGCAGCTTCGAGGGAAGCGAGCAGTACTTC.

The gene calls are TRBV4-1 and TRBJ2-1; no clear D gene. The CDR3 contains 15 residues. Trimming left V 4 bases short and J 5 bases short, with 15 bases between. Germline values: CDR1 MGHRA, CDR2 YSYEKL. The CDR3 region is CASSPLATGNNEQFF. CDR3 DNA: TGCGCCAGCAGCCCCCTGGCAACTGGGAACAATGAGCAGTTCTTC.

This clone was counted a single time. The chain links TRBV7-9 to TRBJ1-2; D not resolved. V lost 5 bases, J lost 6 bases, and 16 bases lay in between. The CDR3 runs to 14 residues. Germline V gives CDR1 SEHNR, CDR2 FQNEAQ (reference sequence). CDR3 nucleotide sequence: TGTGCCAGCAGCCCACCGGGGAGGATCGATGGCTACACCTTC. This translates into CASSPPGRIDGYTF. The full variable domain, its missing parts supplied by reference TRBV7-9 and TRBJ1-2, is DTGVSQNPRHKITKRGQNVTFRCDPISEHNRLYWYRQTLGQGPEFLTYFQNEAQLEKSRLLSDRFSAERPKGSFSTLEIQRTEQGDSAMYLCASSPPGRIDGYTFGSGTRLTVV.

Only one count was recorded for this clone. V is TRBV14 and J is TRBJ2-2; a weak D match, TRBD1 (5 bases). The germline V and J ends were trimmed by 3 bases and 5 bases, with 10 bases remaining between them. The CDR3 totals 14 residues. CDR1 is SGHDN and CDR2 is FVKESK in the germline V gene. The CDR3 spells CASSHRVGTGELFF. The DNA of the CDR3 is TGTGCCAGCAGCCACAGGGTTGGGACCGGGGAGCTGTTTTTT. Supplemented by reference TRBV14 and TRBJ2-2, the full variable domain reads EAGVTQFPSHSVIEKGQTVTLRCDPISGHDNLYWYRRVMGKEIKFLLHFVKESKQDESGMPNNRFLAERTGGTYSTLKVQPAELEDSGVYFCASSHRVGTGELFFGEGSRLTVL.

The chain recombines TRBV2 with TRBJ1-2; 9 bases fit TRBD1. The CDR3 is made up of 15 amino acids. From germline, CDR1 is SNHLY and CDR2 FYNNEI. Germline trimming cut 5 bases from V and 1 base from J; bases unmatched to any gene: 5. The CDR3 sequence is CASSPWTGVNYGYTF. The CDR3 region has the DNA TGTGCCAGCAGTCCCTGGACAGGGGTTAACTATGGCTACACCTTC.

The CDR3 DNA sequence: TGTGCCAGCAGCTTGGGACAGGCGAACACTGAAGCTTTCTTT. Protein sequence: CASSLGQANTEAFF. The chain uses TRBV5-5 and TRBJ1-1; perhaps TRBD1 as D (6 bases). Germline CDR1 SGHKS, CDR2 YYEKEE (reference sequence). This CDR3 region has 14 residues. Trimming stripped 0 bases from V and 1 base from J, with 7 bases between.

The CDR3 here is CAISRMTGSNTEAFF. CDR3 nucleotides: TGTGCCATCAGCAGAATGACAGGGTCGAACACTGAAGCTTTCTTT. The rearrangement joins TRBV10-3 to TRBJ1-1, with 7 positions matching TRBD1. CDR1 and CDR2 (germline): ENHRY, SYGVKD. The CDR3 has 15 amino acids. J lost 1 base, V lost 6 bases, and 8 bases had no gene match.

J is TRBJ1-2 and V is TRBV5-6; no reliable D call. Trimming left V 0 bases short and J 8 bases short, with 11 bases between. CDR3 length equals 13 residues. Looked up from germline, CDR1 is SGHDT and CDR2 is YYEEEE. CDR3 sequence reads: CASSLVEGSGYTF. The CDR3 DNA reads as TGTGCCAGCAGCTTGGTCGAAGGGAGCGGCTACACCTTC.

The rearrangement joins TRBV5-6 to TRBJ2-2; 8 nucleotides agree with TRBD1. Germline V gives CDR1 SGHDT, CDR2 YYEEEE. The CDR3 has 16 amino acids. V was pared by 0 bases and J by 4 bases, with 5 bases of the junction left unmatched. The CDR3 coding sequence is TGTGCCAGCAGCTTGGAGACAGGGGTGGGCACCGGGGAGCTGTTTTTT. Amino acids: CASSLETGVGTGELFF.

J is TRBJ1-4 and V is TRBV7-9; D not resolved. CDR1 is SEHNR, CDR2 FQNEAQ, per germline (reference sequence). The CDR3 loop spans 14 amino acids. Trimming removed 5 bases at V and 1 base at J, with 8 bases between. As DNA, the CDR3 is TGTGCCAGCAGCCCTGGTGGAACTAATGAAAAACTGTTTTTT. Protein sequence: CASSPGGTNEKLFF. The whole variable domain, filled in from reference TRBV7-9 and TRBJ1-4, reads DTGVSQNPRHKITKRGQNVTFRCDPISEHNRLYWYRQTLGQGPEFLTYFQNEAQLEKSRLLSDRFSAERPKGSFSTLEIQRTEQGDSAMYLCASSPGGTNEKLFFGSGTQLSVL.

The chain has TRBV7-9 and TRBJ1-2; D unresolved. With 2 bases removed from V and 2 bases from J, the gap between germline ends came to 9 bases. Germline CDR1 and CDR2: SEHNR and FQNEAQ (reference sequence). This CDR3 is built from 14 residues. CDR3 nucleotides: TGTGCCAGCAGCTTAACGGGCAGGAACTATGGCTACACCTTC. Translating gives CASSLTGRNYGYTF. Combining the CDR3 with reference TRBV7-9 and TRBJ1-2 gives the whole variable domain DTGVSQNPRHKITKRGQNVTFRCDPISEHNRLYWYRQTLGQGPEFLTYFQNEAQLEKSRLLSDRFSAERPKGSFSTLEIQRTEQGDSAMYLCASSLTGRNYGYTFGSGTRLTVV.

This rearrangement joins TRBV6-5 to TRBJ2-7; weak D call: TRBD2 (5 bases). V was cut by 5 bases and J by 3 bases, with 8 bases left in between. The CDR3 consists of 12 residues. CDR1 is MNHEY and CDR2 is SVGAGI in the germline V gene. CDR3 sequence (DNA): TGTGCCAGCAGTCCCGGGAACTACGAGCAGTACTTC. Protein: CASSPGNYEQYF.